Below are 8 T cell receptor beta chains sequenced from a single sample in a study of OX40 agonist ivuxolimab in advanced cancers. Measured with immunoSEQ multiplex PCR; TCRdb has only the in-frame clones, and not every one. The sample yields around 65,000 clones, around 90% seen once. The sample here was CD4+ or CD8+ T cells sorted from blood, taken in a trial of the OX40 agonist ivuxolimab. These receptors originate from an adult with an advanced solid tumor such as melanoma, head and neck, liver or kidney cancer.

This CDR3 reads CASSREIGLGEQFF. Here the CDR3 DNA reads TGTGCCAGCAGCCGGGAGATCGGCCTTGGTGAGCAGTTCTTC. The chain links TRBV28 to TRBJ2-1, with D tentatively TRBD2 (6 bases). Per germline, CDR1 MDHEN and CDR2 SYDVKM. The CDR3 runs 14 residues. V was cut by 6 bases and J by 9 bases, with 18 bases left in between.

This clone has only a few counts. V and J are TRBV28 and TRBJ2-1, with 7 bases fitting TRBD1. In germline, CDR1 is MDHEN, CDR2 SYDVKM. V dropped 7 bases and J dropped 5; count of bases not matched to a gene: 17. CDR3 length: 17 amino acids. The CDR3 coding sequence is TGTGCCAGCACTCTTCCCATCCGAGACAGGGAAGACAATGAGCAGTTCTTC. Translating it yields CASTLPIRDREDNEQFF. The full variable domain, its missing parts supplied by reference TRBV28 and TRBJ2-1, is DVKVTQSSRYLVKRTGEKVFLECVQDMDHENMFWYRQDPGLGLRLIYFSYDVKMKEKGDIPEGYSVSREKKERFSLILESASTNQTSMYLCASTLPIRDREDNEQFFGPGTRLTVL.

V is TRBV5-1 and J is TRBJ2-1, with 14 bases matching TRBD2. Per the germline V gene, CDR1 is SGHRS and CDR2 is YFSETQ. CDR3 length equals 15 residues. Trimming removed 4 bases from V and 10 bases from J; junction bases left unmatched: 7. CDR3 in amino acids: CASSQTSGRAREQFF. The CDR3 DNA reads TGCGCCAGCAGCCAGACTAGCGGGAGGGCCCGGGAGCAGTTCTTC.

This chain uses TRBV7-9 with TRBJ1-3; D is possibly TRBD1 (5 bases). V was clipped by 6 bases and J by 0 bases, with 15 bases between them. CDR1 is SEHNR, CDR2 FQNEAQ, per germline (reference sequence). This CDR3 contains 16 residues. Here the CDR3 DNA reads TGTGCCAGCAGGGGGGTGGTAACGAACTCTGGAAACACCATATATTTT. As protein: CASRGVVTNSGNTIYF.

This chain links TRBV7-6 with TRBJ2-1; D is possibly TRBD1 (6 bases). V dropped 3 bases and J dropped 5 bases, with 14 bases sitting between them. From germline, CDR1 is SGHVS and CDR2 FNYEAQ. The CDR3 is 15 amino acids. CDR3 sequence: CASSLLTGMDNEQFF. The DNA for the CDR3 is TGTGCCAGCAGCTTGTTGACAGGCATGGACAATGAGCAGTTCTTC.

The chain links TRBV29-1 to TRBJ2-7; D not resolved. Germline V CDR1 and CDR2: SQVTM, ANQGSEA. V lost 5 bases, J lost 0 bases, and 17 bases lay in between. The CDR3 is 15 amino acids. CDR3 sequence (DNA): TGCAGCGTTAACAATGCGGCAGGTCCCTCCTACGAGCAGTACTTC. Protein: CSVNNAAGPSYEQYF.

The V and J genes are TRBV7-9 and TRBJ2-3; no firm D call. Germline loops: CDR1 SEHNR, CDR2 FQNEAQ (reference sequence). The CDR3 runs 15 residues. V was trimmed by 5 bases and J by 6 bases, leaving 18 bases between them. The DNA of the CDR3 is TGTGCCAGCAGCACCTACATCCCCTTGGGGGATACGCAGTATTTT. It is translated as CASSTYIPLGDTQYF.

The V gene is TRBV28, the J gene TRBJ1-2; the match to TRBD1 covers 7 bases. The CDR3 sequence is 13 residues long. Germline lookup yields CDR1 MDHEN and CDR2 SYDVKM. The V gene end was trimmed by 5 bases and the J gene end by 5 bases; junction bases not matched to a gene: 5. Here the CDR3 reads CASSGDSPYGYTF. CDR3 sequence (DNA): TGTGCCAGCAGTGGGGACAGCCCTTATGGCTACACCTTC.